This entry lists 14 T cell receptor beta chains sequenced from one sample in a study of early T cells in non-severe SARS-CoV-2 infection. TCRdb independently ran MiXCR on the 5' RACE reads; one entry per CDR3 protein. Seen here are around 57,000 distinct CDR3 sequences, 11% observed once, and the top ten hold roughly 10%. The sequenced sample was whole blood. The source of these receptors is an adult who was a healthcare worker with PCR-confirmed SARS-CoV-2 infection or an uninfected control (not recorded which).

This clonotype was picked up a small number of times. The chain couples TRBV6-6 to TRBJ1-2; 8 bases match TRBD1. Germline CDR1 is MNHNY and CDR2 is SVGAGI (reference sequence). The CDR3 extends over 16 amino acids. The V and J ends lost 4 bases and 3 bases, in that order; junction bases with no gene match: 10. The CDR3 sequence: CASSSHSPDRDYGYTF. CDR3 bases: TGTGCCAGCAGTTCCCACTCACCGGACAGGGACTATGGCTACACCTTC.

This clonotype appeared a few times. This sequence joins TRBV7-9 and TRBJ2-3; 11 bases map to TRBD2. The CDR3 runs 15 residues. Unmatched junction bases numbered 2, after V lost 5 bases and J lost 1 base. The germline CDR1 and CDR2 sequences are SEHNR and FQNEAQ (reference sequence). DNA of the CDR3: TGTGCCAGCAGCAAGGGACTAGCGGGCACAGATACGCAGTATTTT. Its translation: CASSKGLAGTDTQYF.

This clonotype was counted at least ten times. In nucleotides, the CDR3 is TGTGCCAGCAGCCAAGACAGGGGGCTTGAGCAGTACTTC. This encodes CASSQDRGLEQYF. The chain carries TRBV4-2 and TRBJ2-7, with 8 bases lining up with TRBD1. CDR1 is LGHNA and CDR2 is YNFKEQ in the germline V gene. The CDR3 is made up of 13 amino acids. Germline trimming cut 0 bases from V and 7 bases from J; bases unmatched to any gene: 2.

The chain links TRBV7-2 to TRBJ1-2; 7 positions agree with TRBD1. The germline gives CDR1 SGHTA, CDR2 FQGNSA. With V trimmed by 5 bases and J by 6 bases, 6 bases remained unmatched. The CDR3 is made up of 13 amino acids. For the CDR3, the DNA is TGTGCCAGCAGCCCGGACAGGTTCCATGGCTACACCTTC. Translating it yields CASSPDRFHGYTF.

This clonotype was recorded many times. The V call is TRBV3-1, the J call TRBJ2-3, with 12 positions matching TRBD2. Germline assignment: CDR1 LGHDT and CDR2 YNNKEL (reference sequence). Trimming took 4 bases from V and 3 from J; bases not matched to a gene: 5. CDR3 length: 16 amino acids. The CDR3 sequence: CASSLLAGGDTDTQYF. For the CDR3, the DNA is TGTGCCAGCAGCCTACTAGCGGGAGGAGATACAGATACGCAGTATTTT.

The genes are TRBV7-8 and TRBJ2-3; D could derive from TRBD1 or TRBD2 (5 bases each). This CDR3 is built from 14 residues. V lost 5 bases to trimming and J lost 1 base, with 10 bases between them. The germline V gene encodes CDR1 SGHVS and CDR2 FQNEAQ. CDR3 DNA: TGTGCCAGCAGCCGGGACGCAGGCACAGATACGCAGTATTTT. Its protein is CASSRDAGTDTQYF.

DNA for the CDR3: TGTGCCAGTAGCCTCCAGGGACACCCTACCGGGGACAAAAACATTCAGTACTTC. This codes for CASSLQGHPTGDKNIQYF. The rearrangement joins TRBV19 to TRBJ2-4, with D possibly matching TRBD1 (6 bases). V lost 6 bases and J lost 3, with 24 bases in between. CDR3 size: 18 residues. The germline V gene has CDR1 LNHDA and CDR2 SQIVND (reference sequence).

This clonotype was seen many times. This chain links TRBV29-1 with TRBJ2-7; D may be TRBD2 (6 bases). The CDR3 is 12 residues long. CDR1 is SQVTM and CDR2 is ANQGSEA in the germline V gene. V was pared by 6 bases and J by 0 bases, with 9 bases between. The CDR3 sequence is CSVGTDSYEQYF. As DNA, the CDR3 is TGCAGCGTCGGGACTGACTCCTACGAGCAGTACTTC.

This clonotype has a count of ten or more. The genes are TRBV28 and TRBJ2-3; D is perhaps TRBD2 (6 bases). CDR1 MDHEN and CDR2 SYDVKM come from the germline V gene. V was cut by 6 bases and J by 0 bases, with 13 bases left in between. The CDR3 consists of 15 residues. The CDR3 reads CASSHGTLSTDTQYF. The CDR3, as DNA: TGTGCCAGCAGCCACGGGACTCTGAGCACAGATACGCAGTATTTT.

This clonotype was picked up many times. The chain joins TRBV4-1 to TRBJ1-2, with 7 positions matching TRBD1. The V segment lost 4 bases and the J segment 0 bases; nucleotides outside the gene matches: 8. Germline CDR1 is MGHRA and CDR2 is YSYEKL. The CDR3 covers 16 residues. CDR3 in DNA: TGCGCCAGCAGCCGTAATACAGGGACAGCTAACTATGGCTACACCTTC. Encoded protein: CASSRNTGTANYGYTF.

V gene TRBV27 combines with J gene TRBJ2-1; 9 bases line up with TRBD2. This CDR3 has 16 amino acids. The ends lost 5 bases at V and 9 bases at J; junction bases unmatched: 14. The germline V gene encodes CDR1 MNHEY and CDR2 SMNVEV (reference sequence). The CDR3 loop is CASSPLSGRTNLEQFF. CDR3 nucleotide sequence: TGTGCCAGCAGTCCGTTAAGCGGGAGGACCAATCTTGAGCAGTTCTTC.

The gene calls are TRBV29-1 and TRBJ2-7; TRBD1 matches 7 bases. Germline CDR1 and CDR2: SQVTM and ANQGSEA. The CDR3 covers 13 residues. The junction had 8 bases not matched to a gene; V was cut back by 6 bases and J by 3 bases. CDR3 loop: CSVDLGTDYEQYF. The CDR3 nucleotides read TGCAGCGTCGATCTCGGGACAGACTACGAGCAGTACTTC.

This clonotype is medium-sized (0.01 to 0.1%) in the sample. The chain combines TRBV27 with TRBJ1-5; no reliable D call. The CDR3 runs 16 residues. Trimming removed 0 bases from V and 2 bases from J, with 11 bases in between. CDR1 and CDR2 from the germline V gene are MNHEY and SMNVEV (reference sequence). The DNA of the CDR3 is TGTGCCAGCAGTTTATCGAATGGTGGGGGCAATCAGCCCCAGCATTTT. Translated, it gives CASSLSNGGGNQPQHF.

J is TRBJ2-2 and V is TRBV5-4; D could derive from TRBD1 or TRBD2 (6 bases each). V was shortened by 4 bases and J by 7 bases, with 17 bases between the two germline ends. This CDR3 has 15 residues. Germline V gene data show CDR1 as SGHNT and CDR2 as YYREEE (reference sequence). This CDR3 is CASSAGHFEDGELFF. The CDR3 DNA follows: TGTGCCAGCAGCGCGGGACACTTCGAGGACGGGGAGCTGTTTTTT.